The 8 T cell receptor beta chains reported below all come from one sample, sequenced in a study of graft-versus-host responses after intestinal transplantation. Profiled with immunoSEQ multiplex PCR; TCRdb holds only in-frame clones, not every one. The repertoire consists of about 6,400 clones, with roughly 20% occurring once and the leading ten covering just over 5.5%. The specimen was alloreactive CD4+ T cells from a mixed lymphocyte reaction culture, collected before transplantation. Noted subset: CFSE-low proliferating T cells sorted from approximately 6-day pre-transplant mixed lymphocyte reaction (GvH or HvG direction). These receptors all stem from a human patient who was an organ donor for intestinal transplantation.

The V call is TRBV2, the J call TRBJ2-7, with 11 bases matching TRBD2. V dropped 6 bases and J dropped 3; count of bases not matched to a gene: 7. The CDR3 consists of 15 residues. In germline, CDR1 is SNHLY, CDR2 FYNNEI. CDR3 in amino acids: CASSETSGGFYEQYF. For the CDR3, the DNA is TGTGCCAGCAGCGAAACTAGCGGGGGCTTCTACGAGCAGTACTTC.

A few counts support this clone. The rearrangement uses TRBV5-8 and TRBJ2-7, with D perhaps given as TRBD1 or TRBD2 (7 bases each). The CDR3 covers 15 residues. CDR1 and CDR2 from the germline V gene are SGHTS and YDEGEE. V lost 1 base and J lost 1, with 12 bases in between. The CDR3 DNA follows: TGTGCCAGCAGCTTGCACAGGGGAGGGTCCTACGAGCAGTACTTC. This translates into CASSLHRGGSYEQYF.

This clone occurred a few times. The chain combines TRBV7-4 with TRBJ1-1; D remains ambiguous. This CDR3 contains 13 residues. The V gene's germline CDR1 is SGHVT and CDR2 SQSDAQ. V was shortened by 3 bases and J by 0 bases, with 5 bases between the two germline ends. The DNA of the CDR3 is TGTGCCAGCAGCTTCTCTGTGAACACTGAAGCTTTCTTT. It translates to CASSFSVNTEAFF.

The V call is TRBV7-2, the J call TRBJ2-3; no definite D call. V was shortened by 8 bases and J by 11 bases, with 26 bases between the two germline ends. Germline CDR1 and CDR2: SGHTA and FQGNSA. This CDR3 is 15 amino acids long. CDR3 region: CASAYSWSQFGEQYF. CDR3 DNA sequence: TGTGCCAGCGCATATTCCTGGAGCCAATTTGGTGAGCAGTATTTT.

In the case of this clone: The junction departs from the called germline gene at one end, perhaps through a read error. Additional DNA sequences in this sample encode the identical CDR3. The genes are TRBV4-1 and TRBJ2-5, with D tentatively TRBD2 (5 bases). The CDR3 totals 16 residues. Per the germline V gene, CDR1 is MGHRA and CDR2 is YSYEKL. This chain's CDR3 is CASSQVAGLPEAVQYF. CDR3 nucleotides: TGTGCCAGCAGCCAAGTTGCGGGCCTCCCGGAGGCGGTCCAGTACTTC.

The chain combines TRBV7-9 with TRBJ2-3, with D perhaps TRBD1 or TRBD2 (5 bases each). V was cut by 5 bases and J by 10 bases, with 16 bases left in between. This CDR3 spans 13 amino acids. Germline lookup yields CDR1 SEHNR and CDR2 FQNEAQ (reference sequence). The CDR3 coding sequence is TGTGCCAGCAGCCATCCCGGGGCGCTGTCGCAGTATTTT. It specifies CASSHPGALSQYF.

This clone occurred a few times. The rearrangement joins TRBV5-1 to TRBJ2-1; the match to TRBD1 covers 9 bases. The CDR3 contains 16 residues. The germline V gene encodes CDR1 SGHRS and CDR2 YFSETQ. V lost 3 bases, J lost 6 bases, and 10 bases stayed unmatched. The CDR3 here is CASSYTGTGMGNEQFF. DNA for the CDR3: TGCGCCAGCAGCTACACCGGGACAGGGATGGGCAATGAGCAGTTCTTC.

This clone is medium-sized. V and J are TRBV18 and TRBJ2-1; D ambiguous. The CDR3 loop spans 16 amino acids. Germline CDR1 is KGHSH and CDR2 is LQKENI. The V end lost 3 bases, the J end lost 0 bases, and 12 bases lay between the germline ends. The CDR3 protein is CASSPRVARSYNEQFF. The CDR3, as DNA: TGTGCCAGCTCACCCCGGGTGGCCCGCTCCTACAATGAGCAGTTCTTC.